These 26 T cell receptor beta chains were all obtained from the same sample, sequenced in a study of T cells in Graves' hyperthyroidism and ophthalmopathy. The source material, RNA transcripts, was used to amplify TCR beta CDR3 regions. HTBI primers were used for first-round RT-PCR of the TCR CDR3. TCRdb re-called the multiplex PCR reads with MiXCR, one entry per CDR3 protein. The sample holds about 400,000 distinct CDR3 sequences, roughly 14% seen once. Sequencing used blood. All receptors come from a young man with Graves' ophthalmopathy.

The sample holds a few counts of this clonotype. The J gene is TRBJ2-3, the V gene TRBV29-1, with a tentative D call TRBD2 (7 bases). Germline V gene lookup returns CDR1 SQVTM and CDR2 ANQGSEA. The CDR3 contains 11 residues. V lost 7 bases and J lost 6, with 11 bases in between. DNA of the CDR3: TGCAGCGCCGCGGGGGCGGATACGCAGTATTTT. Residues: CSAAGADTQYF.

The table lists this clonotype with many counts. The V and J genes are TRBV7-9 and TRBJ2-1, with TRBD1 as a possible D gene (5 bases). Between the trimmed V and J ends, which lost 3 bases and 9 bases, there was a span of 6 bases. This CDR3 has 11 residues. CDR1 is SEHNR and CDR2 is FQNEAQ in the germline V gene (reference sequence). CDR3 in amino acids: CASSFQGEQFF. In DNA form, the CDR3 reads TGTGCCAGCAGCTTTCAGGGTGAGCAGTTCTTC.

As concerns this clonotype: A much larger clone differs by one base, so this may be a read error. The chain employs TRBV5-1 and TRBJ2-7, with D tentatively TRBD2 (5 bases). This CDR3 is 17 amino acids long. V lost 1 base, J lost 1 base, and 18 bases lay in between. Germline CDR1 SGHRS, CDR2 YFSETQ. Written as DNA, the CDR3 is TGCGCCAGCAGCTTGTCCATCCCGAGACGGAGGTCCTACGAGCAGTACTTC. Protein product: CASSLSIPRRRSYEQYF.

This clonotype showed up just a few times. The chain is built from TRBV9 and TRBJ2-3, with D maybe TRBD2 (6 bases). CDR1 is SGDLS and CDR2 is YYNGEE in the germline V gene. The CDR3 spans 15 residues. The ends were cut back, 3 bases at V and 3 bases at J, with 14 bases in the middle. The CDR3 is CASSEPGDGTDTQYF. The CDR3 DNA reads TGTGCCAGCAGCGAGCCGGGAGACGGTACAGATACGCAGTATTTT.

The table lists this clonotype with many counts. This chain links TRBV10-3 with TRBJ2-3; D not certain. The CDR3 consists of 12 residues. Germline V gene lookup returns CDR1 ENHRY and CDR2 SYGVKD. V was cut by 5 bases and J by 5 bases, with 8 bases left in between. CDR3 in amino acids: CAISKVGDTQYF. CDR3 nucleotide sequence: TGTGCCATCAGTAAGGTGGGAGATACGCAGTATTTT.

This clonotype was detected ten times or more. The chain's CDR3 is CASSVAGAQETQYF. The CDR3 region has the DNA TGCGCCAGCAGTGTAGCGGGAGCCCAAGAGACCCAGTACTTC. This sequence joins TRBV10-1 and TRBJ2-5, with 9 bases fitting TRBD2. This CDR3 is 14 amino acids long. Trimming cost V 4 bases and J 1 base; bases outside gene matches: 1. Germline values: CDR1 WNHNN, CDR2 SYGVQD (reference sequence).

The rearrangement uses TRBV11-2 and TRBJ2-3; 9 positions agree with TRBD2. V shed 4 bases and J 1 base; nucleotides not matched to a gene: 6. The V gene's germline CDR1 is SGHAT and CDR2 FQNNGV. The CDR3 spans 16 residues. CDR3 sequence (DNA): TGTGCCAGCAGCTCGACGAGCGGGGGGCGCACAGATACGCAGTATTTT. This gives the protein CASSSTSGGRTDTQYF. The variable domain in full, completed from reference TRBV11-2 and TRBJ2-3, reads EAGVAQSPRYKIIEKRQSVAFWCNPISGHATLYWYQQILGQGPKLLIQFQNNGVVDDSQLPKDRFSAERLKGVDSTLKIQPAKLEDSAVYLCASSSTSGGRTDTQYFGPGTRLTVL.

The table lists this clonotype with a few counts. This chain uses TRBV20-1 with TRBJ1-2; D is ambiguous. CDR1 is DFQATT and CDR2 is SNEGSKA in the germline V gene (reference sequence). This CDR3 contains 13 residues. Trimming cost V 5 bases and J 1 base, with 11 bases left between them. Written as DNA, the CDR3 is TGCAGTGCTTCGGACGGGGATAACTATGGCTACACCTTC. Translation gives CSASDGDNYGYTF.

This clonotype was counted between two and nine times. The V and J genes are TRBV4-1 and TRBJ2-7; TRBD2 aligns across 11 bases. J gave up 0 bases and V 1 base, and 8 bases lay outside the gene matches. Germline V gene data show CDR1 as MGHRA and CDR2 as YSYEKL. This CDR3 spans 18 amino acids. This CDR3 reads CASSQVSSGGPSSYEQYF. The DNA of the CDR3 is TGCGCCAGCAGCCAAGTATCTAGCGGGGGGCCCAGCTCCTACGAGCAGTACTTC.

This clonotype has ten or more counts. The chain carries TRBV10-1 and TRBJ2-3; TRBD2 aligns across 10 bases. This CDR3 spans 15 amino acids. J gave up 2 bases and V 8 bases, and 7 bases lay outside the gene matches. Germline V gene sequence: CDR1 WNHNN, CDR2 SYGVQD (reference sequence). The CDR3 DNA reads TGCGCCAGCGGATGGACTAGCGGAGACACAGATACGCAGTATTTT. It specifies CASGWTSGDTDTQYF.

This clonotype was counted a few times. The chain joins TRBV12-3 or TRBV12-4 to TRBJ1-6; no clear D gene. This CDR3 spans 15 amino acids. The V end lost 5 bases, the J end lost 7 bases, and 15 bases lay between the germline ends. The CDR3 region has the DNA TGTGCCAGCAGTCTAATTCTCACGGGGAATTCACCCCTCCACTTT. Translating it yields CASSLILTGNSPLHF.

This clonotype was picked up a small number of times. This chain uses TRBV7-9 with TRBJ2-5; D is perhaps TRBD2 (6 bases). The CDR3 totals 15 residues. V shed 5 bases and J shed 4 bases, with 17 bases lying between them. Germline CDR1 is SEHNR and CDR2 is FQNEAQ (reference sequence). The CDR3 DNA follows: TGTGCCAGCAGCCGCGGGACGGCTGACGGAGAGACCCAGTACTTC. This sequence encodes CASSRGTADGETQYF.

This clonotype was seen repeatedly, ten times or more. This chain connects TRBV11-2 to TRBJ2-1; 8 bases align to TRBD2. The CDR3 totals 16 residues. J was trimmed by 8 bases and V by 1 base; bases with no gene match: 10. Germline CDR1 and CDR2: SGHAT and FQNNGV. CDR3 loop: CASSLASGRRGYEQFF. CDR3 nucleotide sequence: TGTGCCAGCAGCTTAGCAAGCGGGAGAAGGGGATATGAGCAGTTCTTC.

This rearrangement joins TRBV11-1 to TRBJ2-7; TRBD1 matches at 9 bases. Per germline, CDR1 SGHAT and CDR2 FQDESV (reference sequence). The CDR3 length is 16 residues. V lost 5 bases, J lost 6 bases, and 14 bases stayed unmatched. Written as DNA, the CDR3 is TGTGCCAGCAGCCCTAACAGGGGGCGCTTGGTTTTCGAGCAGTACTTC. Encoded protein: CASSPNRGRLVFEQYF. Full variable domain (remainder filled in from reference TRBV11-1 and TRBJ2-7): EAEVAQSPRYKITEKSQAVAFWCDPISGHATLYWYRQILGQGPELLVQFQDESVVDDSQLPKDRFSAERLKGVDSTLKIQPAELGDSAMYLCASSPNRGRLVFEQYFGPGTRLTVT.

This clonotype has at least ten counts. As DNA, the CDR3 is TGTGCCAGCAAGGGAAGGGGGATGGCCGGGGAGCTGTTTTTT. Amino acids: CASKGRGMAGELFF. This chain connects TRBV6-1 to TRBJ2-2, with D possibly matching TRBD1 (6 bases). Germline V lookup: CDR1 MNHNS, CDR2 SASEGT. The CDR3 has 14 amino acids. Trimming shortened V by 7 bases and J by 6 bases, and 15 bases separated the two germline ends.

The table lists this clonotype with many counts. This rearrangement joins TRBV7-2 to TRBJ1-1; possibly TRBD1 for D (5 bases). Per the germline V gene, CDR1 is SGHTA and CDR2 is FQGNSA. Trimming removed 2 bases from V and 5 bases from J, with 21 bases in between. There are 17 residues in the CDR3. CDR3 amino acids: CASSLYVPATVLTEAFF. CDR3 bases: TGTGCCAGCAGCTTATATGTCCCCGCGACAGTTTTGACTGAAGCTTTCTTT.

In its sample, this clonotype was seen many times. The chain combines TRBV4-1 with TRBJ2-7, with 7 nucleotides matching TRBD1. The CDR3 consists of 14 residues. The germline V gene has CDR1 MGHRA and CDR2 YSYEKL. J gave up 5 bases and V 4 bases, and 8 bases lay outside the gene matches. CDR3 DNA: TGCGCCAGCAGCCCTAGACAGGGAACCCACGAGCAGTACTTC. Translating it yields CASSPRQGTHEQYF.

Many counts were recorded for this clonotype. The chain joins TRBV5-1 to TRBJ2-3; 12 bases are a match to TRBD2. Looked up from germline, CDR1 is SGHRS and CDR2 is YFSETQ. There are 15 residues in the CDR3. The V and J ends lost 4 bases and 4 bases, in that order; junction bases with no gene match: 4. The CDR3 bases are TGCGCCAGCAGCGAGGGGACTAGCGGGCCAGATACGCAGTATTTT. Its protein product is CASSEGTSGPDTQYF.

This clonotype occurred many times. The genes are TRBV5-8 and TRBJ2-3; D is ambiguous. The CDR3 is 16 amino acids. Germline-derived CDR1 and CDR2 are SGHTS and YDEGEE. Trimming stripped 4 bases from V and 1 base from J, with 16 bases between. The CDR3, as DNA: TGTGCCAGCAGCCATGCCCGGGCGTCAGGCACAGATACGCAGTATTTT. Encoded protein: CASSHARASGTDTQYF.

This clonotype was recorded many times. The rearrangement links TRBV20-1 to TRBJ2-7; D not certain. The CDR3 covers 15 residues. Germline CDR1 reads DFQATT; CDR2 reads SNEGSKA (reference sequence). V was pared by 1 base and J by 0 bases, with 13 bases between. The CDR3 loop reads CSARALHSYSYEQYF. CDR3 DNA sequence: TGCAGTGCTAGAGCCCTTCACAGCTACTCCTACGAGCAGTACTTC.

This clonotype was observed many times. The V call is TRBV12-3 or TRBV12-4, the J call TRBJ2-1; D unclear. The CDR3 has 12 residues. The ends were cut back, 9 bases at V and 7 bases at J, with 13 bases in the middle. Written as DNA, the CDR3 is TGTGCCAGTCAGGCAGATCGGAATGAGCAGTTCTTC. This translates into CASQADRNEQFF.

This clonotype was seen only a few times. This chain uses TRBV29-1 with TRBJ1-2, with D perhaps TRBD1 (5 bases). There are 10 residues in the CDR3. Trimming cost V 5 bases and J 8 bases, with 9 bases left between them. Germline CDR1 reads SQVTM; CDR2 reads ANQGSEA. CDR3: CSVPGVGYTF. In DNA form, the CDR3 reads TGCAGCGTTCCGGGGGTGGGCTACACCTTC.

Many counts were recorded for this clonotype. J is TRBJ2-7 and V is TRBV18, with TRBD1 as a possible D gene (6 bases). Deletions cut 6 bases from V and 0 bases from J, with 15 bases between. The CDR3 covers 15 residues. Germline values: CDR1 KGHSH, CDR2 LQKENI. CDR3: CASSRDTGLSYEQYF. CDR3 sequence (DNA): TGTGCCAGCTCTCGAGACACAGGGCTCTCCTACGAGCAGTACTTC.

This clonotype was observed at least ten times. The rearrangement uses TRBV28 and TRBJ1-2; 7 nucleotides match TRBD1. V trimming: 5 bases; J trimming: 4 bases; junction bases outside the gene matches: 4. This CDR3 is built from 13 residues. CDR1 and CDR2 from the germline V gene are MDHEN and SYDVKM. This CDR3 is CASSRQGPYGYTF. CDR3 coding DNA: TGTGCCAGCAGTCGACAGGGCCCCTATGGCTACACCTTC.

The table lists this clonotype with many counts. This chain connects TRBV7-2 to TRBJ2-7, with 9 positions matching TRBD1. The CDR3 loop spans 14 amino acids. Germline lookup yields CDR1 SGHTA and CDR2 FQGNSA. V was clipped by 7 bases and J by 3 bases; unmatched bases: 7. This chain's CDR3 is CASTLDRGFYEQYF. As DNA, the CDR3 is TGTGCCAGCACCCTAGACAGGGGGTTCTACGAGCAGTACTTC. Supplemented by reference TRBV7-2 and TRBJ2-7, the full variable domain reads GAGVSQSPSNKVTEKGKDVELRCDPISGHTALYWYRQSLGQGLEFLIYFQGNSAPDKSGLPSDRFSAERTGGSVSTLTIQRTQQEDSAVYLCASTLDRGFYEQYFGPGTRLTVT.

In its sample, this clonotype was seen many times. This sequence joins TRBV6-1 and TRBJ2-7, with TRBD1 identical over 11 bases. From germline, CDR1 is MNHNS and CDR2 SASEGT. CDR3 length: 15 residues. Germline trimming cut 0 bases from V and 5 bases from J; bases unmatched to any gene: 3. CDR3 in DNA: TGTGCCAGCAGTGAAGCCGGACAGGGGGCGAACGAGCAGTACTTC. Residues: CASSEAGQGANEQYF.